The 2 T cell receptor beta chains below come from one sample, sequenced in a study of T cells in Graves' hyperthyroidism and ophthalmopathy. It was RNA transcripts that yielded the amplified TCR beta CDR3 regions. Carried out on the TCR CDR3, a first-round RT-PCR used the HTBI primer set. TCRdb redid the calling of the multiplex PCR reads with MiXCR, one entry per CDR3 protein. The repertoire holds around 440,000 distinct CDR3 sequences, more than 15% seen once, with 13% to 15% in the top ten. Sequencing used blood. The source of these receptors is a woman younger than 35 with Graves' hyperthyroidism.

This clonotype came up many times. The chain joins TRBV2 to TRBJ1-2; D gene unclear. Germline CDR1 SNHLY, CDR2 FYNNEI. The CDR3 has 12 amino acids. Between the trimmed V and J ends, which lost 7 bases and 2 bases, there was a span of 8 bases. For the CDR3, the DNA is TGTGCCAGCACTCCGGAAAACTATGGCTACACCTTC. This codes for CASTPENYGYTF.

This sequence joins TRBV9 and TRBJ2-5, with D possibly matching TRBD2 (7 bases). The germline V gene encodes CDR1 SGDLS and CDR2 YYNGEE. V lost 0 bases and J 2 bases, leaving 29 bases between the germline ends. The CDR3 spans 21 residues. The CDR3 protein is CASSVGSPWGPRGAIQETQYF. CDR3 in DNA: TGTGCCAGCAGCGTAGGTTCACCCTGGGGCCCCCGGGGGGCGATACAAGAGACCCAGTACTTC.